This T cell receptor beta chain emerged from a study of T cell responses to AZD1222 COVID-19 vaccine. Repertoires were generated with immunoSEQ multiplex PCR, while TCRdb's copy carries only in-frame clones and drops some. The data contain 95,000 to 120,000 clones, around 89% of them singletons. Doses given second, at about 4 or about 12 weeks, were pooled. On this clone itself: Its target is not known.

Study-wide results and limits: The sample set comprised mostly white British donors with more females, and clonal diversity was possibly underestimated.

This receptor was obtained from an adult who received the AZD1222 COVID-19 vaccine. Sequencing was performed on peripheral blood, taken 28 days after the second AZD1222 dose.

CDR3 protein: CASSHGQGINEQYF. In nucleotides, the CDR3 is TGTGCCAGCAGTCACGGACAGGGAATTAACGAGCAGTACTTC. The chain has TRBV5-4 and TRBJ2-7; 8 bases are a match to TRBD1. Germline trimming cut 5 bases from V and 5 bases from J; bases unmatched to any gene: 9. From germline, CDR1 is SGHNT and CDR2 YYREEE (reference sequence). The length of the CDR3 is 14 residues.